This T cell receptor (beta chain) was profiled in a study of blood T cell repertoires in COVID-19. Germline CDR1 LNHDA, CDR2 SQIVND (reference sequence). Trimming left V 7 bases short and J 1 base short, with 13 bases between. The CDR3 consists of 14 residues. All enrollees were roughly 18 to 89 years old and from approximately 25 US areas. Per the original methods: How many nucleated cells were present was estimated from reference gene primer amplification. The repertoire was sequenced with immunoSEQ multiplex PCR; TCRdb's copy has only in-frame clones and lacks some. The DNA gave D and trimming, while V, J and clone size come from that table. The sample records 250,000 to 400,000 clones, 90% being singletons.

This TCR was sampled from a man in his 60s who had recovered from COVID-19. This chain links TRBV19 with TRBJ1-1; no clear D gene. Source material: PBMCs or T cells enriched from blood (not recorded which). The CDR3, as DNA: TGTGCCAGTAATAATCGGGGAACGAACACTGAAGCTTTCTTT. Translated, it gives CASNNRGTNTEAFF.